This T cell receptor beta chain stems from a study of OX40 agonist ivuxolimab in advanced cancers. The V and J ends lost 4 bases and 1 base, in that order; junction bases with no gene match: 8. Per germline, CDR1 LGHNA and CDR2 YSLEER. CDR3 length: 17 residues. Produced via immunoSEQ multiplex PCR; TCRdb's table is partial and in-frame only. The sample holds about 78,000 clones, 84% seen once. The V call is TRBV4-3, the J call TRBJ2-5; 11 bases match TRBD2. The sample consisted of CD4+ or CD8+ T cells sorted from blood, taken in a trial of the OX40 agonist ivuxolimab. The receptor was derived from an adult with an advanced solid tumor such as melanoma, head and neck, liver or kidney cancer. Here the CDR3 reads CASSPRLAGGFQETQYF. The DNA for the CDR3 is TGCGCCAGCAGCCCCAGGCTAGCGGGGGGCTTCCAAGAGACCCAGTACTTC.